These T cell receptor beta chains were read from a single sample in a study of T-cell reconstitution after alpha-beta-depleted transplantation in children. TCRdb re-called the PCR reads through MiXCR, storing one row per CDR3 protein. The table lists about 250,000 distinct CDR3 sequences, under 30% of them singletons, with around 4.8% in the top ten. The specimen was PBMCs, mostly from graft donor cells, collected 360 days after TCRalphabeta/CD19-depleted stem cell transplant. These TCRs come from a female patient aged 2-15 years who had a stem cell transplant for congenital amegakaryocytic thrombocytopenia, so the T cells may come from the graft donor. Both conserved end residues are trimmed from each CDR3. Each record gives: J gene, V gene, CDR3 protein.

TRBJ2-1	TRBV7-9	ASSAQIAGPNYNEQF
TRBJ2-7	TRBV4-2	ASSQEDGYSYEQY
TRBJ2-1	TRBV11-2	ASSLVGSKWLNEQF
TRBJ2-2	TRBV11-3	ASSPFPGQGRTGELF
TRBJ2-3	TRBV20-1	SARLLSTDTQY
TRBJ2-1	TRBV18	ASSQGTGGVNEQF
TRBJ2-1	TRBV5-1	SSSLGGQGYEQF
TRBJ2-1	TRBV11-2	ASSLGRQRGYNEQF
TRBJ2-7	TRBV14	ASSLSGGDPSEQY
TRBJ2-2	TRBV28	ASSLWGTSGTGELF
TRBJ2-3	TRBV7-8	ASARLGPITDTQY
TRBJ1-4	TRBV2	ASSYPAIGEKLF
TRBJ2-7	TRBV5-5	ASSFSAGGPFYEQY
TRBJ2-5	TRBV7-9	ASSLDPVWETQY
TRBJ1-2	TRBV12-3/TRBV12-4	ASTSTVRYGYT
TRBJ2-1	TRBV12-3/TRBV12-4	ASSLTSGRASGEQF
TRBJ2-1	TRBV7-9	ASSRKYNEQF
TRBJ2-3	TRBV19	ASSIGSGQGANPDTQY
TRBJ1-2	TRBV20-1	SARDLEAGVSAGYGYT
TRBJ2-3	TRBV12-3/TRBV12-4	ASSLVGRDTQY
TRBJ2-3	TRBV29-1	SVDGTSGTDTQY
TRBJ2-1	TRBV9	ASSVGSGRDIRGEQF
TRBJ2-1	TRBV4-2	ASSQDPGGGSYNEQF
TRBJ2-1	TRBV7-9	ASIGNEQF
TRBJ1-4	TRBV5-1	ASSLVTGQLGEKLF
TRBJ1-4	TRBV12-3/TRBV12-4	ASSWGAANEKLF
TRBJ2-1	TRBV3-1	ASSRIKGYYPNNNEQF
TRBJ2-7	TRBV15	ATDFYEQY
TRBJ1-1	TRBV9	ASSVTSGLNTEAF
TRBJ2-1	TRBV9	ASSRSESSYNEQF
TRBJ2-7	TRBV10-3	AISEQSSSYEQY
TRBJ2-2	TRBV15	ATSRETGVVTGELF
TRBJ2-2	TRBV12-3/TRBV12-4	ASSLFQGDTGELF
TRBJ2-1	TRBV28	ASSYTGYNEQF
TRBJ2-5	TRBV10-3	AISDVVRRQETQY
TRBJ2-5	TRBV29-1	SSTLGQGAVETQY
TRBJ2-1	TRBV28	ASSGGYNEQF
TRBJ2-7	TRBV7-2	ASSFLAGVYEQY
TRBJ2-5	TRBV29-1	SVLAEQTQETQY
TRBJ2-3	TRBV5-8	ASSRTQSYGGNTQY
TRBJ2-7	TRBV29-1	SVGEGSEQY
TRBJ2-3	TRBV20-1	SASFDTSTDTQY
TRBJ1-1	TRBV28	ASSLPAERRAF
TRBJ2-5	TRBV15	ATSRDIRKREGQETQY
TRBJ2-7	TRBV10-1	ASSESSDYEQY
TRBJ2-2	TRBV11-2	ASDYTGELF